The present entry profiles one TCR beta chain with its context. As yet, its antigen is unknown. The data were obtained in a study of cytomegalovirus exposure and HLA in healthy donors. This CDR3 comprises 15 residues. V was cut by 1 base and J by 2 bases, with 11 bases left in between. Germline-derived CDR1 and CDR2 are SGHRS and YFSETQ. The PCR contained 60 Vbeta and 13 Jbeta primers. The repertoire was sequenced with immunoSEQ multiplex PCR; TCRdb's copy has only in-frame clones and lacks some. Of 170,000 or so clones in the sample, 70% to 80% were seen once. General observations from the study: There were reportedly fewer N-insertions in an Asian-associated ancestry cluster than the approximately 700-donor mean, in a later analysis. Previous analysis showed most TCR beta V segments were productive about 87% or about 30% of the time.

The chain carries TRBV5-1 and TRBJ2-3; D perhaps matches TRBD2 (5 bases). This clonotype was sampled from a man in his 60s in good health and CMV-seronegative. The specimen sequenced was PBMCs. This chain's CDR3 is CASSLSGTYTDTQYF. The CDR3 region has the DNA TGCGCCAGCAGCTTGAGCGGCACCTACACAGATACGCAGTATTTT.